This T cell receptor (beta chain) is from a study of cytomegalovirus exposure and HLA in healthy donors. PCR was performed using 60 Vbeta and 13 Jbeta primers. Libraries were prepared by immunoSEQ multiplex PCR; TCRdb keeps only in-frame clonotypes and omits some of them. The repertoire consists of some 150,000 clones, with about 72% occurring once and the leading ten covering about 4.7%. CDR3 length: 14 amino acids. Looked up from germline, CDR1 is SGHNT and CDR2 is YYREEE (reference sequence). V gave up 3 bases and J gave up 13 bases; unmatched junction bases: 12. General study results and limits: Later work associated around 18,000 TCR beta sequences with HLA alleles at 0.05 false discovery rate. Previous analysis showed most TCR beta V segments were productive about 90% or about 30% of the time. Among immune exposure information, only CMV serostatus was available. Most subjects' HLA-A and HLA-B alleles were reportedly predicted from TCR beta sequences.

Of note for this clone: Its antigen is still unknown.

The sequenced material came from PBMCs. This chain connects TRBV5-4 to TRBJ1-1; 10 bases agree with TRBD1. This receptor was obtained from a man aged 55 to 70 in good health and CMV-seronegative. DNA of the CDR3: TGTGCCAGCAGCTCCAGACAGGGGGCGGTTAAGTATTTCTTT. It translates to CASSSRQGAVKYFF. Using reference TRBV5-4 and TRBJ1-1 for the parts outside the CDR3, the full variable domain is ETGVTQSPTHLIKTRGQQVTLRCSSQSGHNTVSWYQQALGQGPQFIFQYYREEENGRGNFPPRFSGLQFPNYSSELNVNALELDDSALYLCASSSRQGAVKYFFGQGTRLTVV.